These 5 T cell receptor beta chains were all obtained from the same sample, sequenced in a study of shared clonotypes between healthy human individuals. Only in-frame clones appear in the TCRdb table, and some are missing; sequencing was by immunoSEQ multiplex PCR. The profile shows about 2.1 million clones, about 92% of them singletons. The naive CD8 fraction comprised CD45RO-negative cells positively selected for CCR7 and excluded terminally differentiated effector memory CD45RA+ cells. What was sequenced was naive CD8+ T cells from PBMCs. These receptors originate from a man aged 18 to 29 in good health. Some clones in this sample may be carry-over from other donors' samples.

This chain joins TRBV11-2 and TRBJ1-4; a weak D match, TRBD1 (5 bases). The CDR3 is 19 amino acids. V lost 4 bases, J lost 0 bases, and 21 bases lay in between. Germline loops: CDR1 SGHAT, CDR2 FQNNGV. CDR3 residues: CASSSQKAGRRATNEKLFF. Written as DNA, the CDR3 is TGTGCCAGCAGCTCCCAAAAGGCAGGGCGGAGAGCAACTAATGAAAAACTGTTTTTT.

This rearrangement joins TRBV7-9 to TRBJ2-7; TRBD1 is a possible D gene (5 bases). This CDR3 region has 15 residues. V was cut by 2 bases and J by 0 bases, with 11 bases left in between. The germline CDR1 and CDR2 sequences are SEHNR and FQNEAQ (reference sequence). For the CDR3, the DNA is TGTGCCAGCAGCTTAACCAGGGAAAACTCCTACGAGCAGTACTTC. It encodes CASSLTRENSYEQYF.

The DNA of the CDR3 is TGTGCCAGCAGCTCCCGGGAGCGGGGGACAGATACGCAGTATTTT. Residues: CASSSRERGTDTQYF. The chain recombines TRBV7-9 with TRBJ2-3, with 8 bases matching TRBD2. J lost 3 bases, V lost 4 bases, and 6 bases had no gene match. This CDR3 is built from 15 residues. Germline V lookup: CDR1 SEHNR, CDR2 FQNEAQ (reference sequence).

This sequence joins TRBV2 and TRBJ2-3; D ambiguous. Germline-derived CDR1 and CDR2 are SNHLY and FYNNEI. The CDR3 is made up of 20 amino acids. V was cut by 5 bases and J by 6 bases, with 33 bases left in between. The CDR3 coding sequence is TGTGCCAGCAGTCCCGTTGTGCCCGCCTCATCCACCCATAACCCGGATACGCAGTATTTT. As protein: CASSPVVPASSTHNPDTQYF.

This sequence joins TRBV27 and TRBJ1-2, with a possible D match to TRBD1 (6 bases). V was trimmed by 2 bases and J by 4 bases, leaving 14 bases between them. Germline lookup yields CDR1 MNHEY and CDR2 SMNVEV (reference sequence). The CDR3 is made up of 15 amino acids. The CDR3 protein is CASSLKGQRIYGYTF. The CDR3 DNA is TGTGCCAGCAGTTTAAAGGGACAACGAATCTATGGCTACACCTTC.